Sequencing of this TCR beta chain was carried out in a study of T cells in Graves' hyperthyroidism and ophthalmopathy (dated by TCRdb to the late 2010s). At the level of the whole study: A discovery cohort of roughly 96 patients, about 43 with Graves' ophthalmopathy and about 58 with stable Graves' hyperthyroidism, was used to find distinguishing TCR V-J signatures. According to the paper, TCR Vbeta CDR3 sequencing was carried out on approximately 140 peripheral blood samples, which came from 40 to 45 ophthalmopathy, approximately 72 hyperthyroidism and roughly 17 progressor patients. Whether ophthalmopathy could be predicted prospectively was tested in an independent validation cohort made up of 18 to 20 hyperthyroidism patients plus 17 patients who later progressed to ophthalmopathy. In several Graves' hyperthyroidism patients, the study also compared T-cell repertoires from thyroid tissue with T-cell repertoires from blood. For training and testing, the 100 or so patients in the discovery cohort were randomly divided in a 7:3 ratio. Once sampling was done, hyperthyroidism patients were given methimazole at a starting dose of 30 mg daily, whereas ophthalmopathy patients were given high-dose intravenous methylprednisolone. Study-wide conclusions, independent of this receptor: Sample size was not statistically predetermined, and investigators were not blinded to group allocation. Most expanded thyroid clonotypes (frequency above 0.001) were also found in blood, which suggests that blood repertoires may mirror thyroid immune responses. A model built on a 13 V-J signature distinguished ophthalmopathy from stable hyperthyroidism, reaching around 87% sensitivity and under 84% specificity in cross-validation and 80%/75% in testing. In validation, progression to ophthalmopathy was predicted by the model with 70.59% sensitivity and under 85% specificity, a median of about 6 months before onset.

Turning to this clonotype: It has no known antigen specificity. A much more abundant neighbour one base away suggests this may be a read error.

The TCR beta CDR3 regions were amplified from RNA transcripts. The first round of RT-PCR for the TCR CDR3 was performed with the HTBI primer set and the Qiagen OneStep RT-PCR kit. Libraries were constructed in a second round of multiplex PCR, after which size selection and purification were performed. Paired-end sequencing of the libraries was performed with 100 bp reads on an Illumina HiSeq2000. Per the original workflow: SOAPnuke was used to process the raw data, throwing out any read that contained adapters or uncalled bases, had a mean Phred below 15, or lacked an exact constant-primer or identifier match. COPE v1.2.5 was used to merge the high-quality paired reads, and each unique nucleotide sequence was defined as a clonotype. Clonotypes were aligned to IMGT TRBV, TRBD and TRBJ reference segments using MiTCR v1.1. Analysis was restricted to V-J combinations with a frequency above 0.0001, which covered roughly 99% of repertoires. The TCS score was defined as the ratio of F50 (clonal expansion) to E x V (chaos), calculated using BLOSUM62-based TCRdist between CDR3 peptides within each V-J. Welch's t-statistics and random forest reduced roughly 530 V-J features to roughly 13, which were used in a naive Bayes classifier (R e1071). Thyroid-blood repertoire similarity was quantified with the Morisita-Horn index. TCRdb applied fastp at Q25 and MiXCR to the public reads, then kept only in-frame beta chains. Records with the same CDR3 protein are collapsed into one entry carrying the most frequent genes and DNA. The V and J calls and clone size come from TCRdb's table, not from the authors' own analysis. The table for this sample lists more than 550,000 distinct CDR3 sequences; about 45% of them were counted only once. Roughly 6.5% of the sample comes from the top ten.

Taken from the germline V gene, the CDR1 and CDR2 loops are SGHRS and YFSETQ. V and J are truncated by 7 bases and 7 bases respectively, leaving an intervening sequence of 17 bases. Including cysteine and phenylalanine, the CDR3 has 13 amino acids. Left in the record is the CDR3 DNA by itself, 39 bases read in frame from the first base. Exclusion was applied to patients with uncontrolled infections, other autoimmune diseases, pregnancy or lactation. Diagnoses were established on the basis of clinical symptoms, serum thyroxine and TRAb, thyroid ultrasound, and orbital computed tomography. Total RNA was extracted using Trizol reagent, and RNA quality was assessed on an Agilent 2100 Bioanalyzer.

This chain joins TRBV5-1 to TRBJ1-2; the D region possibly corresponds to TRBD1 (5 bases align). The sequenced sample consisted of peripheral blood or thyroid tissue (not recorded which). This receptor was obtained from an adult man with Graves' disease, either hyperthyroidism or ophthalmopathy (not recorded which). In nucleotide form, the sequence is TGCGCCAGCGGCATTACGACAGTCTTTGGCTACACCTTC. Its amino acids are CASGITTVFGYTF.